Listed below are T cell receptor beta chains from one sample, sequenced in a study of CD8+ T cells in alopecia areata. Using immunoSEQ multiplex PCR, the repertoire was profiled, and TCRdb retains in-frame clones only, with some absent. The sample contains some 150,000 clones, about 88% of which appear only once. Sequences were derived from CD8+ T cells sorted from blood, sampled at week 4, from a patient treated with tofacitinib. These receptors originate from a human donor with alopecia areata. CDR3s include the opening cysteine and the closing phenylalanine or tryptophan. The order of the fields is V gene, D gene, J gene, CDR3 protein, CDR3 DNA. The D gene is left open where the match is weak.

>TRBV14|TRBD2|TRBJ2-7
CASSQDLGTSAYEQYF
TGTGCCAGCAGCCAAGATTTAGGCACTAGCGCTTACGAGCAGTACTTC
>TRBV9|-|TRBJ1-5
CASSTGIGPQHF
TGTGCCAGCAGCACTGGGATAGGACCCCAGCATTTT
>TRBV7-8|TRBD1|TRBJ2-3
CASSLVAGGLPSTDTQYF
TGTGCCAGCAGCTTAGTGGCAGGGGGCCTACCTAGCACAGATACGCAGTATTTT
>TRBV30|-|TRBJ1-4
CAAINSGVDEKLFF
TGTGCTGCTATTAACAGCGGCGTTGATGAAAAACTGTTTTTT
>TRBV27|-|TRBJ2-7
CASSLFRDYEQYF
TGTGCCAGCAGTTTGTTCCGGGACTACGAGCAGTACTTC
>TRBV7-9|-|TRBJ1-1
CASSLGTTVNTEAFF
TGTGCCAGCAGCTTAGGCACTACAGTGAACACTGAAGCTTTCTTT
>TRBV29-1|-|TRBJ1-2
CSVELTAGYTF
TGCAGCGTTGAACTGACGGCAGGCTACACCTTC
>TRBV6-5|-|TRBJ2-3
CASSYSSTDTQYF
TGTGCCAGCAGTTACTCTAGCACAGATACGCAGTATTTT
>TRBV2|TRBD1|TRBJ2-2
CASSEGQGRDTGELFF
TGTGCCAGCAGTGAGGGACAGGGCCGAGACACCGGGGAGCTGTTTTTT
>TRBV6-6|-|TRBJ2-5
CASSYSKGETQYF
TGTGCCAGCAGTTACTCGAAAGGAGAGACCCAGTACTTC